Listed below are T cell receptor beta chains from one sample, sequenced in a study of shared clonotypes between healthy human individuals. TCRdb keeps only in-frame clones here, not all; method: immunoSEQ multiplex PCR. The sample records about 2.5 million clones, under 95% being singletons. The sequencing sample was made of naive CD4+ T cells from PBMCs. These receptors all stem from a man younger than 30 in good health. Some clones in this sample may be carry-over from other donors' samples. The CDR3 runs from the conserved cysteine through the conserved F or W. A D gene is named only where the DNA matches it firmly. Clone size is stated in some rows and not others, as once, few, many or a class when expanded.

D | size | J | V | DNA | CDR3
. | . | TRBJ1-2 | TRBV18 | TGTGCCAGCTCACCAGGATTCATTGACTATGGCTACACCTTC | CASSPGFIDYGYTF
. | few | TRBJ1-5 | TRBV30 | TGTGCCTGGAGTGTACTGGAGGGTCAGCCCCAGCATTTT | CAWSVLEGQPQHF
. | . | TRBJ1-1 | TRBV7-2 | TGTGCCAGCAGCTTAGAAGTGGTCACTGAAGCTTTCTTT | CASSLEVVTEAFF
. | . | TRBJ1-5 | TRBV7-2 | TGTGCCAGTGGGCAGGGAGGCAATCAGCCCCAGCATTTT | CASGQGGNQPQHF
. | . | TRBJ2-3 | TRBV7-3 | TGTGCCAGCAGCCTGGGTATAAGCACAGATACGCAGTATTTT | CASSLGISTDTQYF
TRBD2 | . | TRBJ2-1 | TRBV5-4 | TGTGCCAGCAGCTTCAGGACTAGCGGGGATCAGCAGTTCTTC | CASSFRTSGDQQFF
TRBD2 | once | TRBJ2-2 | TRBV9 | TGTGCCAGCAGAGGGACTAGCGGGAGAGGCGGGGAGCTGTTTTTT | CASRGTSGRGGELFF
. | few | TRBJ1-1 | TRBV18 | TGTGCCAGCTCACCCTTGACAGGAAACACTGAAGCTTTCTTT | CASSPLTGNTEAFF
. | . | TRBJ2-2 | TRBV29-1 | TGCACCGTGGAGGGTGCGGGCGGGGAGCTGTTTTTT | CTVEGAGGELFF
TRBD1 | . | TRBJ1-2 | TRBV28 | TGTGCCAGCAGCGCTACAGGGGGGGTTAACTATGGCTACACCTTC | CASSATGGVNYGYTF
. | . | TRBJ2-2 | TRBV5-1 | TGCGCCAGCAGTCCGGGACCCCCGGCGGGGGAGCTGTTTTTT | CASSPGPPAGELFF
. | . | TRBJ2-7 | TRBV5-1 | TGCGCCAGCAGACTCCAAAGTTCGGGGTACGAGCAGTACTTC | CASRLQSSGYEQYF
. | . | TRBJ2-5 | TRBV2 | TGTGCCAGCAGTGAAGATAGGGTCCAAGAGACCCAGTACTTC | CASSEDRVQETQYF
TRBD2 | few | TRBJ2-7 | TRBV6-5 | TGTGCCAGCAGCCGCGGGGGGCCCTACGAGCAGTACTTC | CASSRGGPYEQYF
. | . | TRBJ2-5 | TRBV28 | TGTGCCAGCCAGGACCTACAGGGCTACCAAGAGACCCAGTACTTC | CASQDLQGYQETQYF
. | . | TRBJ1-1 | TRBV7-9 | TGTGCCAGCAGCTTAATAGGACAGCCCGAAGCTTTCTTT | CASSLIGQPEAFF
TRBD1 | once | TRBJ1-5 | TRBV18 | TGTGCCAGCACACAGGGGCAGGCTCCCCAGAATCAGCCCCAGCATTTT | CASTQGQAPQNQPQHF
TRBD1 | . | TRBJ2-7 | TRBV5-4 | TGTGCCAGCAGCCGGGGACAGGGCGGCGAGCAGTACTTC | CASSRGQGGEQYF
. | . | TRBJ2-1 | TRBV7-2 | TGTGCCAGCAGCTTAGTCGGGGGGCAGTTGAGCTCCTACAATGAGCAGTTCTTC | CASSLVGGQLSSYNEQFF